These 32 T cell receptor beta chains were sequenced from one sample in a study of T cell changes during pregnancy in multiple sclerosis. Produced via immunoSEQ multiplex PCR; TCRdb's table is partial and in-frame only. This sample has around 43,000 clones, with 90% to 95% found just once. The specimen was CD8+ T cells from peripheral blood mononuclear cells, collected after pregnancy. Receptor source: a female donor with multiple sclerosis, enrolled in a pregnancy study.

Only one count was recorded for this clone. V usage is TRBV7-9 and J usage is TRBJ2-7; D is ambiguous. CDR3 length: 11 amino acids. Germline V gives CDR1 SEHNR, CDR2 FQNEAQ (reference sequence). The V end lost 3 bases, the J end lost 6 bases, and 6 bases lay between the germline ends. The CDR3 sequence is CASSFSREQYF. In DNA, the CDR3 is TGTGCCAGCAGCTTTAGTCGCGAGCAGTACTTC.

V is TRBV2 and J is TRBJ2-1, with 7 bases fitting TRBD2. V lost 8 bases to trimming and J lost 5 bases; unmatched junction nucleotides: 9. Germline CDR1 is SNHLY and CDR2 is FYNNEI. The CDR3 is made up of 14 amino acids. CDR3 bases: TGTGCCAGCTGCCCCCTAGCGGCCCACAATGAGCAGTTCTTC. It translates to CASCPLAAHNEQFF. The whole variable domain, filled in from reference TRBV2 and TRBJ2-1, reads EPEVTQTPSHQVTQMGQEVILRCVPISNHLYFYWYRQILGQKVEFLVSFYNNEISEKSEIFDDQFSVERPDGSNFTLKIRSTKLEDSAMYFCASCPLAAHNEQFFGPGTRLTVL.

The J gene is TRBJ2-7, the V gene TRBV6-1; 9 nucleotides match TRBD1. The germline V gene has CDR1 MNHNS and CDR2 SASEGT. The CDR3 spans 18 residues. The trim removed 1 base at V and 4 bases at J, leaving 14 bases unmatched. In DNA form, the CDR3 reads TGTGCCAGCAGTGAAGGGACAGGGGTGGGCTCCTGGAAATACGAGCAGTACTTC. It is translated as CASSEGTGVGSWKYEQYF.

The chain couples TRBV4-1 to TRBJ1-2; 10 bases map to TRBD1. Germline V gives CDR1 MGHRA, CDR2 YSYEKL. This CDR3 has 19 amino acids. V gave up 0 bases and J gave up 2 bases; unmatched junction bases: 12. This CDR3 reads CASSQEVGTGEVMNYGYTF. CDR3 in DNA: TGCGCCAGCAGCCAAGAGGTCGGGACAGGGGAAGTCATGAACTATGGCTACACCTTC.

The V call is TRBV5-4, the J call TRBJ2-5, with TRBD1 as a possible D gene (6 bases). The germline V and J ends were trimmed by 4 bases and 3 bases, with 19 bases remaining between them. Germline CDR1 and CDR2: SGHNT and YYREEE (reference sequence). The CDR3 totals 16 residues. In DNA, the CDR3 is TGTGCCAGCAGCACGCTACAGGGAAGGTCAAAAGAGACCCAGTACTTC. Its translation: CASSTLQGRSKETQYF.

The J gene is TRBJ2-3, the V gene TRBV7-9, with D maybe TRBD1 (7 bases). Trimming left V 5 bases short and J 3 bases short, with 18 bases between. The germline gives CDR1 SEHNR, CDR2 FQNEAQ (reference sequence). The CDR3 length is 16 residues. CDR3 coding DNA: TGTGCCAGCAGCCCGTTTCAGGGGGGAAGGACAGATACGCAGTATTTT. The encoded protein is CASSPFQGGRTDTQYF. Complete variable domain (other parts from reference TRBV7-9 and TRBJ2-3): DTGVSQNPRHKITKRGQNVTFRCDPISEHNRLYWYRQTLGQGPEFLTYFQNEAQLEKSRLLSDRFSAERPKGSFSTLEIQRTEQGDSAMYLCASSPFQGGRTDTQYFGPGTRLTVL.

This chain links TRBV4-1 with TRBJ2-3; D is unresolved. The CDR3 is 14 amino acids. V lost 5 bases, J lost 1 base, and 10 bases lay in between. The V gene's germline CDR1 is MGHRA and CDR2 YSYEKL. CDR3 region: CASSRSAGTDTQYF. The CDR3 DNA is TGCGCCAGCAGCAGGTCGGCGGGCACAGATACGCAGTATTTT.

The chain combines TRBV28 with TRBJ1-1; 8 nucleotides line up with TRBD1. V lost 10 bases, J lost 2 bases, and 6 bases stayed unmatched. The germline V gene has CDR1 MDHEN and CDR2 SYDVKM. The CDR3 covers 13 residues. For the CDR3, the DNA is TGTGCCACTCAGGGGGCTTCAAACACTGAAGCTTTCTTT. It translates to CATQGASNTEAFF.

V gene TRBV21-1 combines with J gene TRBJ1-1; no check of the table's D call, TRBD1, against the DNA was made. TRBV21-1 constitutes a pseudogene. There are 15 residues in the CDR3. CDR3 nucleotide sequence: TGTGCCAGCAGCAAAAGCCCACTAGGGACAGTTGAAGCTTTCTTT. Translation: CASSKSPLGTVEAFF.

The chain links TRBV7-3 to TRBJ2-3; perhaps TRBD2 as D (6 bases). The CDR3 runs 17 residues. Germline CDR1 SGHTA, CDR2 FQGTGA. Trimming shortened V by 0 bases and J by 4 bases, and 17 bases separated the two germline ends. CDR3: CASSLTPPGVDADTQYF. The CDR3 DNA sequence: TGTGCCAGCAGCTTAACCCCCCCGGGGGTCGACGCAGATACGCAGTATTTT.

This rearrangement joins TRBV7-3 to TRBJ2-2; TRBD1 agrees at 9 bases. The CDR3 is 14 residues long. Unmatched junction bases numbered 4, after V lost 5 bases and J lost 6 bases. CDR1 SGHTA and CDR2 FQGTGA come from the germline V gene. As DNA, the CDR3 is TGTGCCAGCAGCCCCCGGGACAGGGCCGGGGAGCTGTTTTTT. It encodes CASSPRDRAGELFF.

This clone occurred once. The CDR3 DNA reads as TGCGCCAGCAGCCAAGTTGGGACAGGGACCTACGAGCAGTACTTC. As protein: CASSQVGTGTYEQYF. The chain couples TRBV4-3 to TRBJ2-7, with TRBD1 matching 9 bases. The germline CDR1 and CDR2 sequences are LGHNA and YSLEER. V was clipped by 1 base and J by 2 bases; unmatched bases: 3. The CDR3 spans 15 residues.

V gene TRBV5-4 combines with J gene TRBJ2-7; TRBD2 aligns across 12 bases. Looked up from germline, CDR1 is SGHNT and CDR2 is YYREEE (reference sequence). V was clipped by 4 bases and J by 1 base; unmatched bases: 3. CDR3 size: 15 residues. The CDR3 spells CASSRLAGASYEQYF. DNA of the CDR3: TGTGCCAGCAGCCGACTAGCGGGGGCTTCCTACGAGCAGTACTTC.

The V gene is TRBV2, the J gene TRBJ1-1; TRBD1 is a possible D gene (5 bases). CDR1 is SNHLY, CDR2 FYNNEI, per germline. CDR3 size: 12 residues. Trimming shortened V by 11 bases and J by 4 bases, and 14 bases separated the two germline ends. CDR3 in amino acids: CALGGWSTEAFF. The CDR3 nucleotides are TGTGCCCTGGGGGGTTGGAGCACTGAAGCTTTCTTT.

The chain joins TRBV25-1 to TRBJ1-1; D unclear. The CDR3 is 11 residues long. V shed 8 bases and J shed 6 bases, with 10 bases lying between them. Germline CDR1 is MGHDK and CDR2 is SYGVNS. CDR3 loop: CASYYLSEAFF. CDR3 nucleotides: TGTGCCAGCTACTATCTGTCTGAAGCTTTCTTT.

The genes are TRBV19 and TRBJ1-1, with no clear D. The ends were cut back, 1 base at V and 1 base at J, with 7 bases in the middle. Germline V gene sequence: CDR1 LNHDA, CDR2 SQIVND (reference sequence). CDR3 length: 14 residues. CDR3 residues: CASSIAAGNTEAFF. CDR3 DNA sequence: TGTGCCAGTAGTATAGCGGCAGGGAACACTGAAGCTTTCTTT. The full variable domain, rest sourced from reference TRBV19 and TRBJ1-1, is DGGITQSPKYLFRKEGQNVTLSCEQNLNHDAMYWYRQDPGQGLRLIYYSQIVNDFQKGDIAEGYSVSREKKESFPLTVTSAQKNPTAFYLCASSIAAGNTEAFFGQGTRLTVV.

The rearrangement joins TRBV7-7 to TRBJ2-2; 9 positions match TRBD2. The V gene end was trimmed by 1 base and the J gene end by 5 bases; junction bases not matched to a gene: 5. The length of the CDR3 is 16 residues. Germline loops: CDR1 SSHAT, CDR2 FNYEAQ (reference sequence). DNA for the CDR3: TGTGCCAGCAGCTTAGACCCAGCGGGGGGTACCGGGGAGCTGTTTTTT. Translation gives CASSLDPAGGTGELFF.

This chain joins TRBV5-4 and TRBJ2-3; TRBD2 agrees at 10 bases. Looked up from germline, CDR1 is SGHNT and CDR2 is YYREEE (reference sequence). This CDR3 has 15 residues. Trimming took 6 bases from V and 0 from J; bases not matched to a gene: 4. The CDR3 protein is CASTIAGGSTDTQYF. The CDR3 DNA reads TGTGCCAGCACCATAGCGGGGGGTAGCACAGATACGCAGTATTTT.

V and J are TRBV15 and TRBJ2-5, with unresolved D. Looked up from germline, CDR1 is LNHNV and CDR2 is YYDKDF (reference sequence). V was trimmed by 3 bases and J by 2 bases, leaving 16 bases between them. The CDR3 has 16 amino acids. The DNA of the CDR3 is TGTGCCACCAGCAGCAATCAAGGAGTACCTCAAGAGACCCAGTACTTC. The encoded protein is CATSSNQGVPQETQYF.

This clone has a handful of counts. The chain has TRBV6-4 and TRBJ1-5; D not certain. Germline values: CDR1 MRHNA, CDR2 SNTAGT. V gave up 5 bases and J gave up 4 bases, with 9 bases separating them. This CDR3 contains 13 residues. CDR3 bases: TGTGCCAGCAGTCTAGACGGAAATCAGCCCCAGCATTTT. Translation gives CASSLDGNQPQHF.

The chain has TRBV9 and TRBJ2-5, with TRBD1 identical over 10 bases. Trimming took 3 bases from V and 1 from J; bases not matched to a gene: 6. The CDR3 has 16 amino acids. Germline values: CDR1 SGDLS, CDR2 YYNGEE. CDR3 nucleotides: TGTGCCAGCAGCGCGGGACGGGACAGGGGCCAAGAGACCCAGTACTTC. Translation: CASSAGRDRGQETQYF. Combining the CDR3 with reference TRBV9 and TRBJ2-5 gives the whole variable domain DSGVTQTPKHLITATGQRVTLRCSPRSGDLSVYWYQQSLDQGLQFLIQYYNGEERAKGNILERFSAQQFPDLHSELNLSSLELGDSALYFCASSAGRDRGQETQYFGPGTRLLVL.

The chain recombines TRBV6-5 with TRBJ2-2, with 7 bases matching TRBD2. The CDR3 runs 15 residues. J was trimmed by 3 bases and V by 6 bases; bases with no gene match: 7. Per the germline V gene, CDR1 is MNHEY and CDR2 is SVGAGI. The CDR3 is CASSLGGSDTGELFF. The CDR3 DNA sequence: TGTGCCAGCAGCCTAGGCGGGAGTGACACCGGGGAGCTGTTTTTT.

The rearrangement links TRBV27 to TRBJ1-4, with 8 bases aligning to TRBD1. The V segment lost 4 bases and the J segment 8 bases; nucleotides outside the gene matches: 6. Per the germline V gene, CDR1 is MNHEY and CDR2 is SMNVEV (reference sequence). The length of the CDR3 is 14 residues. CDR3 DNA: TGTGCCAGCAGTTCTTCAGGGGGCTGGGAAAAACTGTTTTTT. This encodes CASSSSGGWEKLFF.

The chain employs TRBV6-6 and TRBJ1-1; D perhaps matches TRBD1 (5 bases). CDR1 and CDR2 from the germline V gene are MNHNY and SVGAGI (reference sequence). The CDR3 totals 12 residues. V was trimmed by 5 bases and J by 7 bases, leaving 11 bases between them. CDR3 in amino acids: CASSIPGVEAFF. The CDR3 coding sequence is TGTGCCAGCAGTATACCGGGGGTTGAAGCTTTCTTT.

V usage is TRBV13 and J usage is TRBJ2-2; 16 bases align to TRBD2. The CDR3 has 19 residues. Germline-derived CDR1 and CDR2 are PRHDT and FYEKMQ (reference sequence). J was trimmed by 4 bases and V by 4 bases; bases with no gene match: 9. The CDR3 spells CASSSPGLAGGVGTGELFF. The CDR3 bases are TGTGCCAGCAGCTCTCCGGGACTAGCGGGGGGGGTCGGCACCGGGGAGCTGTTTTTT.

This chain uses TRBV15 with TRBJ1-3; 7 bases match TRBD1. J was trimmed by 0 bases and V by 5 bases; bases with no gene match: 4. This CDR3 has 15 amino acids. Germline V gene sequence: CDR1 LNHNV, CDR2 YYDKDF (reference sequence). CDR3 bases: TGTGCCACCAGCGCCCGGACAGGCTCTGGAAACACCATATATTTT. Translating it yields CATSARTGSGNTIYF.

The chain employs TRBV27 and TRBJ2-2; TRBD1 is a possible D gene (6 bases). CDR1 is MNHEY and CDR2 is SMNVEV in the germline V gene (reference sequence). The germline V and J ends were trimmed by 4 bases and 2 bases, with 17 bases remaining between them. The CDR3 runs to 17 residues. This CDR3 is CASSSPGLGQNTGELFF. CDR3 coding DNA: TGTGCCAGCAGTTCCCCAGGCCTGGGACAAAACACCGGGGAGCTGTTTTTT.

The chain recombines TRBV7-3 with TRBJ2-2; no definite D call. Trimming stripped 3 bases from V and 4 bases from J, with 9 bases between. Germline CDR1 reads SGHTA; CDR2 reads FQGTGA. This CDR3 contains 14 residues. CDR3 loop: CASSLVSGTGELFF. The DNA of the CDR3 is TGTGCCAGCAGCTTGGTCTCGGGCACCGGGGAGCTGTTTTTT.

In this sample, this clone turned up once. This chain joins TRBV6-5 and TRBJ2-1; D call uncertain. This CDR3 comprises 13 residues. CDR1 and CDR2 from the germline V gene are MNHEY and SVGAGI. The V and J ends lost 2 bases and 5 bases respectively, with 7 bases between them. Here the CDR3 reads CASSYALDNEQFF. Written as DNA, the CDR3 is TGTGCCAGCAGTTACGCCTTAGACAATGAGCAGTTCTTC.

The chain links TRBV29-1 to TRBJ2-2, with a tentative D call TRBD2 (6 bases). CDR1 is SQVTM, CDR2 ANQGSEA, per germline. Trimming took 7 bases from V and 3 from J, leaving 12 bases between them. The CDR3 is made up of 13 amino acids. CDR3 sequence: CSARDSYTGELFF. The CDR3 coding sequence is TGCAGCGCCCGGGACTCTTACACCGGGGAGCTGTTTTTT.

This chain joins TRBV5-1 and TRBJ1-1, with a weak D call TRBD1 (5 bases). The CDR3 consists of 16 residues. Trimming pared 0 bases from V and 3 bases from J, leaving 15 bases between. CDR1 and CDR2 from the germline V gene are SGHRS and YFSETQ. The CDR3 is CASSLVRGSRDTEAFF. CDR3 bases: TGCGCCAGCAGCTTGGTAAGGGGCTCTAGGGACACTGAAGCTTTCTTT.

The chain recombines TRBV7-9 with TRBJ2-7, with D unclear. Germline CDR1 reads SEHNR; CDR2 reads FQNEAQ (reference sequence). The CDR3 spans 12 residues. V lost 5 bases and J lost 5, with 10 bases in between. The CDR3 region is CASSLYVNEQYF. The CDR3 coding sequence is TGTGCCAGCAGCCTATATGTCAACGAGCAGTACTTC.